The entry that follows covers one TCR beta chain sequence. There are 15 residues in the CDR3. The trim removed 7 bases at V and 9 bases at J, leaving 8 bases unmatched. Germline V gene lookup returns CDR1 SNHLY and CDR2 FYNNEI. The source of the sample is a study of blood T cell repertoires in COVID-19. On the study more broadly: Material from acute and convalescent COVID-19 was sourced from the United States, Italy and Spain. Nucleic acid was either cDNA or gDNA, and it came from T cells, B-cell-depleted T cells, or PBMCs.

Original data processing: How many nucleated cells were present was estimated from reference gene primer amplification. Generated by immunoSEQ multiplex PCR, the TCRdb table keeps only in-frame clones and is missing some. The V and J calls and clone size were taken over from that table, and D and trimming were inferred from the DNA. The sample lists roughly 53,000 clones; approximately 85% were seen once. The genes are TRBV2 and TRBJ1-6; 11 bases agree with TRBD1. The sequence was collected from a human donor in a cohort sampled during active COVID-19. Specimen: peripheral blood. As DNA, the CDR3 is TGTGCCAGCAAGCGGACAGGGGGCGTCGGTTCACCCCTCCACTTT. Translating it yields CASKRTGGVGSPLHF.